This entry describes one T cell receptor (beta chain). The antigen this receptor binds is unknown. No base quality information exists; no much larger clone differs at one position. This sample is part of a study of beta chain features in type 1 diabetes (dated by TCRdb to 2017 to 2018). Background on the whole study: Patients and healthy donors did not differ in mean age, gender distribution, total cell number or subset yield. A total of approximately 110,000,000 sorted cells were examined across all samples, and a strong correlation was observed between cell number per subset and RNA yield. Regulatory and stem cell-like memory subsets were obtained from only 8 patients and about 8 healthy donors, while naive and central memory subsets were obtained from all 30 or so donors. The study compared TCRB repertoires of sorted circulating CD4+ T cell subsets between recently diagnosed type 1 diabetes patients and matched healthy donors. Summary of the overall study and its limitations: Naive, central memory and regulatory TCRB repertoires appeared to be more similar among patients than among healthy donors. Patients with type 1 diabetes made fewer insertions and deleted more nucleotides at VDJ recombination sites, implying thymic rearrangement abnormalities. Because cDNA was sequenced instead of genomic DNA, highly expressing activated cells could be over-represented, though the groups showed no difference in activation or CD3 levels. PCR may preferentially amplify shorter templates, but because patient and control samples were amplified and corrected together, any resulting skew would affect both groups equally. In all four CD4+ subsets, TCRB CDR3 length was moderately but significantly shorter in type 1 diabetes patients. Because small numbers of individuals were included in the HLA sub-analyses, any influence of HLA type on TCRB rearrangement was left unresolved.

Each donor gave one peripheral blood draw, roughly 110 mL on average, collected into heparinised tubes. A BD FACSAria II and a panel including CD45RO, CCR7, CD25, CD127, CD95 and CD27 were used to sort naive, central memory, regulatory and stem cell-like memory CD4+ T cells. Every sorted population had a purity above 98%. PBMCs were isolated right away by Lymphoprep density gradient centrifugation and were stained directly, without culture. So that batch effects would be minimized, each experiment stained and sorted samples in pairs, pairing one healthy donor with one patient. The entire isolated RNA was reverse transcribed using the High Capacity cDNA Reverse Transcription Kit, and thus expressed TCRB transcripts were sequenced. Naive, central memory and regulatory T cell samples underwent deep immunoSEQ sequencing, averaging about 3.3 million total reads per sample. Sorted cells were lysed in RLT buffer and RNA was extracted with DNase-treated RNeasy Micro or Mini kits, depending on cell number. To prevent cross-contamination, each cell subset was processed individually, whereas patient and healthy donor samples were processed jointly. The immunoSEQ multiplex PCR was used to amplify TCRB sequences from cDNA, yielding 87-bp fragments that span the CDR3 region. The amplicons were sequenced using the Illumina HiSeq platform. Regarding the original processing steps: Synthetic template baselines were used to correct PCR bias computationally, reads within Hamming distance 2 were collapsed together, and singletons that could not be merged were discarded. Reads were aligned against IMGT to assign V, D and J genes, CDR3 length and insertions or deletions at six rearrangement sites. Within each subset, clonotype counts were normalized to sorted cell number, and only after that were true diversity and Gini coefficients computed with the tcR R package. The overlap coefficient, calculated on TCRB nucleotide sequences, was used to measure repertoire sharing. As a proxy for the pre-selection repertoire, out-of-frame TCRB sequences from naive cells were analyzed. TCRdb took this table from immuneACCESS and kept in-frame rearrangements with V and J called. Such tables lack part of the clones; where checked against another copy, unresolved V genes explain under half of the gap, and the rest is unexplained. That table supplies the V and J calls and clone size; D and trimming were determined from the DNA. Within this sample are a few hundred thousand clones, with roughly 17% of them counted one time only. The top ten clonotypes cover 0.085% of the sample.

The germline V gene (reference sequence) provides CDR1 GTSNPN and CDR2 SVGIG. A distance of 13 bases separates the germline ends of V and J, which lose 4 bases and 4 bases respectively. The CDR3 numbers 13 residues from cysteine through phenylalanine. The retained sequence is limited to the CDR3, 39 bases, with the frame set at the first base. The sequencing input was naive CD4+ T cells from blood. Interpreted using the paper, the cell subset or site label stands for: true naive CD4+ T cells. The rearrangement joined TRBV30 to TRBJ1-2; TRBD1 is a possible D gene, resting on 6 matching bases. This receptor was taken from a man aged 25 to 40 with type 1 diabetes. The nucleotide sequence reads as follows: TGTGCCTGGACCCACACAGGGTTCTATGGCTACACCTTC. It encodes CAWTHTGFYGYTF. The CDR3 plus the reference TRBV30 and TRBJ1-2 genes for the other parts give the full variable domain: SQTIHQWPATLVQPVGSPLSLECTVEGTSNPNLYWYRQAAGRGLQLLFYSVGIGQISSEVPQNLSASRPQDRQFILSSKKLLLSDSGFYLCAWTHTGFYGYTFGSGTRLTVV.